The 3 T cell receptor beta chains below all came from one sample that was sequenced in a study of blood T cell repertoires in COVID-19. Sequencing used immunoSEQ multiplex PCR; TCRdb keeps in-frame clones, though not all of them. Here the sample spans 200,000 to 300,000 clones, 84% being singletons. The sample taken for sequencing was peripheral blood. The source of these receptors is a woman aged 40 to 50 who had recovered from COVID-19.

CDR3 amino acids: CASSRGPGGYTF. The CDR3 coding sequence is TGTGCCAGCAGTAGGGGGCCGGGTGGCTACACCTTC. The rearrangement uses TRBV27 and TRBJ1-2, with 7 positions matching TRBD1. Germline trimming cut 5 bases from V and 7 bases from J; bases unmatched to any gene: 4. This CDR3 is 12 amino acids long. Germline V gene lookup returns CDR1 MNHEY and CDR2 SMNVEV (reference sequence).

The chain has TRBV5-4 and TRBJ2-5; possible D gene TRBD1, 7 bases. V lost 3 bases, J lost 0 bases, and 15 bases lay in between. There are 16 residues in the CDR3. CDR1 and CDR2 from the germline V gene are SGHNT and YYREEE (reference sequence). The CDR3 protein is CASSSVRGENQETQYF. Written as DNA, the CDR3 is TGTGCCAGCAGCTCGGTCAGGGGGGAGAACCAAGAGACCCAGTACTTC.

The V call is TRBV3-1 (or the pseudogene TRBV3-2), the J call TRBJ2-4; TRBD2 is a possible D gene (5 bases). Trimming took off 4 bases at V and 8 bases at J, with 9 bases between the two ends. This CDR3 region has 12 residues. Germline CDR1 is LGHDT and CDR2 is YNNKEL (reference sequence). Here the CDR3 DNA reads TGTGCCAGCAGCCCCCGGGGAGACATTCAGTACTTC. It encodes CASSPRGDIQYF.